The rows below give T cell receptor beta chains drawn from one sample of a study of blood T cell repertoires in COVID-19. Only in-frame clones appear in the TCRdb table, and some are missing; sequencing was by immunoSEQ multiplex PCR. The repertoire holds roughly 570,000 clones, with around nine tenths as singletons. What was sequenced was peripheral blood. These receptors all come from a woman aged 50 to 60 with COVID-19, enrolled during active disease. The CDR3 runs from the conserved cysteine through the conserved F or W. Each record gives: V gene, J gene, CDR3 protein.

v_call: TRBV3-1/TRBV3-2
j_call: TRBJ1-5
cdr3_aa: CASSLFGQGNQPQHF

v_call: TRBV30
j_call: TRBJ1-3
cdr3_aa: CAWGDSPSGNTIYF

v_call: TRBV3-1/TRBV3-2
j_call: TRBJ2-1
cdr3_aa: CASGAWGNEQFF

v_call: TRBV29-1
j_call: TRBJ2-7
cdr3_aa: CSVRQGAGEQYF

v_call: TRBV10-1
j_call: TRBJ1-2
cdr3_aa: CASSATANYGYTF

v_call: TRBV5-4
j_call: TRBJ2-5
cdr3_aa: CASSLSTSTGEETQYF

v_call: TRBV6-5
j_call: TRBJ1-6
cdr3_aa: CASSRGGSPLHF

v_call: TRBV6-1
j_call: TRBJ1-4
cdr3_aa: CASSDPGRGNEKLFF

v_call: TRBV29-1
j_call: TRBJ1-1
cdr3_aa: CSVMGPTGGGTEAFF

v_call: TRBV28
j_call: TRBJ2-6
cdr3_aa: CASSSPIDRPRVLTF

v_call: TRBV24-1
j_call: TRBJ1-2
cdr3_aa: CATSDLAGTNGYTF

v_call: TRBV2
j_call: TRBJ1-1
cdr3_aa: CASSEARNTEAFF

v_call: TRBV21-1
j_call: TRBJ1-5
cdr3_aa: CASTRSQPQHF

v_call: TRBV27
j_call: TRBJ1-2
cdr3_aa: CASSSGWGYTF

v_call: TRBV12-3/TRBV12-4
j_call: TRBJ1-1
cdr3_aa: CASSSSPGIAFF

v_call: TRBV5-4
j_call: TRBJ2-7
cdr3_aa: CASSHDRVRDEQYF

v_call: TRBV5-1
j_call: TRBJ1-3
cdr3_aa: CASSLDAPTPGGTIYF

v_call: TRBV19
j_call: TRBJ1-2
cdr3_aa: CATALPSTGNYGYTF

v_call: TRBV19
j_call: TRBJ1-5
cdr3_aa: CASRVTDSYSNQPQHF

v_call: TRBV7-2
j_call: TRBJ1-5
cdr3_aa: CASSLFSGNQPQHF

v_call: TRBV19
j_call: TRBJ2-5
cdr3_aa: CASRDWTEETQYF

v_call: TRBV19
j_call: TRBJ2-1
cdr3_aa: CASSINSYDEQFF

v_call: TRBV6-5
j_call: TRBJ1-5
cdr3_aa: CASRPWMTGQPQHF

v_call: TRBV4-2
j_call: TRBJ1-1
cdr3_aa: CASSQDGLRGTEAFF

v_call: TRBV18
j_call: TRBJ2-1
cdr3_aa: CASDGLADEYEQFF

v_call: TRBV2
j_call: TRBJ1-6
cdr3_aa: CASSLSGEGGSPLHF

v_call: TRBV28
j_call: TRBJ2-5
cdr3_aa: CASSLGLAGGQETQYF

v_call: TRBV30
j_call: TRBJ2-2
cdr3_aa: CAWSPWQGHTGELFF

v_call: TRBV9
j_call: TRBJ2-7
cdr3_aa: CASSVEISGGPRMNEQYF